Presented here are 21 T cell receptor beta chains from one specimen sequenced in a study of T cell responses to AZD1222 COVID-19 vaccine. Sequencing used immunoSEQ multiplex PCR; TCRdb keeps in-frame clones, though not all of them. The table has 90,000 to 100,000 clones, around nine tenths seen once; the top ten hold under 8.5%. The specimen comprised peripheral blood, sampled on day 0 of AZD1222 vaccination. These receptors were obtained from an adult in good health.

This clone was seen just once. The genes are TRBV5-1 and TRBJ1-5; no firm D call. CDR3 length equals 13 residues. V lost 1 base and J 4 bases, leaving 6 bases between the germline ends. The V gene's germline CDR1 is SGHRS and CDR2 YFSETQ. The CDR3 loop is CASSLFPNQPQHF. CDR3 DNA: TGCGCCAGCAGCTTGTTTCCAAATCAGCCCCAGCATTTT.

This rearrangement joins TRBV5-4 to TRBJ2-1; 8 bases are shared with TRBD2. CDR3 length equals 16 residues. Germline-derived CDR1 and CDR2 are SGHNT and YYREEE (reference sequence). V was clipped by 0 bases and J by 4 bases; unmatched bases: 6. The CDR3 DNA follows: TGTGCCAGCAGCTTGGGGGTAGCGGGGTCGTACAATGAGCAGTTCTTC. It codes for CASSLGVAGSYNEQFF. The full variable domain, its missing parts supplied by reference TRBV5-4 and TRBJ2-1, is ETGVTQSPTHLIKTRGQQVTLRCSSQSGHNTVSWYQQALGQGPQFIFQYYREEENGRGNFPPRFSGLQFPNYSSELNVNALELDDSALYLCASSLGVAGSYNEQFFGPGTRLTVL.

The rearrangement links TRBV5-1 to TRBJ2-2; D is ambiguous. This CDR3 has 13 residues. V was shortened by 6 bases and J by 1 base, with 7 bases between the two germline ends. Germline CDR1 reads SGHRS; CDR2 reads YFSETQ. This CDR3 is CASTSGNTGELFF. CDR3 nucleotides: TGCGCCAGCACTTCAGGGAACACCGGGGAGCTGTTTTTT.

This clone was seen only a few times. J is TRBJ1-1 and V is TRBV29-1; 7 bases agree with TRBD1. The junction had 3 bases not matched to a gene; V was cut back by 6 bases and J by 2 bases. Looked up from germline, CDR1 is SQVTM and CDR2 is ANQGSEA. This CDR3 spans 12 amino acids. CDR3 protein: CSVRDSNTEAFF. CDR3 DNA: TGCAGCGTCCGGGACAGTAACACTGAAGCTTTCTTT.

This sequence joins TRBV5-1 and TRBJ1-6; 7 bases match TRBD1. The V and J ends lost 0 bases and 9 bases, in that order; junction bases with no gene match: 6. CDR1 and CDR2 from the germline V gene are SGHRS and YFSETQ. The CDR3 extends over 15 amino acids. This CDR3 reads CASSLEGRGFSPLHF. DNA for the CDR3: TGCGCCAGCAGCTTGGAGGGCAGGGGGTTTTCACCCCTCCACTTT. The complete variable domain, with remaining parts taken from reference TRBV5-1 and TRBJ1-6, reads KAGVTQTPRYLIKTRGQQVTLSCSPISGHRSVSWYQQTPGQGLQFLFEYFSETQRNKGNFPGRFSGRQFSNSRSEMNVSTLELGDSALYLCASSLEGRGFSPLHFGNGTRLTVT.

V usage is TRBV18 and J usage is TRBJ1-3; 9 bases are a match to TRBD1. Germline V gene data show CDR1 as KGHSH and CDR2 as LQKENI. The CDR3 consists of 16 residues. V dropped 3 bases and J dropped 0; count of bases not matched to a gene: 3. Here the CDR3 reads CASSPTGGHSGNTIYF. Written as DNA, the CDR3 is TGTGCCAGCTCACCTACAGGGGGCCACTCTGGAAACACCATATATTTT.

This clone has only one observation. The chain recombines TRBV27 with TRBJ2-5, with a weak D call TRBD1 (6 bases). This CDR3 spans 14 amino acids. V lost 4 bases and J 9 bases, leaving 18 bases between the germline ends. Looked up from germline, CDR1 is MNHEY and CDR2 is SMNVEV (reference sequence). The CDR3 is CASSSSRTAQAQYF. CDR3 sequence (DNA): TGTGCCAGCAGTTCCTCCCGGACAGCGCAGGCCCAGTACTTC.

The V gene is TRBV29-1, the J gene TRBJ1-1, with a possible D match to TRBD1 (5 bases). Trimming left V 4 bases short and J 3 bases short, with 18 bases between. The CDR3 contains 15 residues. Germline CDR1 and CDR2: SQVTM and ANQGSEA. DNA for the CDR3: TGCAGCGTTGTGCGTGGGGGGTATGAGGACACTGAAGCTTTCTTT. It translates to CSVVRGGYEDTEAFF.

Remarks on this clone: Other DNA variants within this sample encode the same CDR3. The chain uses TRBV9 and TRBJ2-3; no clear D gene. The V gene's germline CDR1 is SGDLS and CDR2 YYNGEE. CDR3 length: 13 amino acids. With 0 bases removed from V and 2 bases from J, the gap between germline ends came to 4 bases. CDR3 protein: CASSVASTDTQYF. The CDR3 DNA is TGTGCCAGCAGCGTAGCTTCCACAGATACGCAGTATTTT.

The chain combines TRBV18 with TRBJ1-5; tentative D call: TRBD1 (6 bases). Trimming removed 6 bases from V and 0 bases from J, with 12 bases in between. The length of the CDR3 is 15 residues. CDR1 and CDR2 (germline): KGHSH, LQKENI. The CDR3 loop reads CASSQGRGSNQPQHF. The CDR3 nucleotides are TGTGCCAGCTCTCAGGGCAGGGGTAGCAATCAGCCCCAGCATTTT.

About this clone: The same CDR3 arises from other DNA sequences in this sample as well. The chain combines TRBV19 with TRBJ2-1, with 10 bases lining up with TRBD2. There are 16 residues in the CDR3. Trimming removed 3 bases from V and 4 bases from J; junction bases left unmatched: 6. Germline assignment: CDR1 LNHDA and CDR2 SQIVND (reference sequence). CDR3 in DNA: TGTGCCAGTAGTATTCTGAGGACTAGCGGTTACAATGAGCAGTTCTTC. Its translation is CASSILRTSGYNEQFF.

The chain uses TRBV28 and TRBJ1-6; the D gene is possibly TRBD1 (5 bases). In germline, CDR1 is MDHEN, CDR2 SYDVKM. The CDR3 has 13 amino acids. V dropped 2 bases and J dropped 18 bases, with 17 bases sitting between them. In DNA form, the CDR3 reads TGTGCCAGCAGTTTACGGACACCGGATGACAGCCACTTT. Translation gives CASSLRTPDDSHF.

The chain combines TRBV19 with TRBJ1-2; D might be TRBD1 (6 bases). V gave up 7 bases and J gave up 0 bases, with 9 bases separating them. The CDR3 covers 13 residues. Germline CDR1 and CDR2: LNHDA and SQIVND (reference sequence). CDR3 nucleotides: TGTGCCAGTACCCCAGGGGCTAACTATGGCTACACCTTC. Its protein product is CASTPGANYGYTF.

The CDR3 nucleotides read TGTGCCAGCAGCCGGGTCTCAGGGTTTTTTGAAAAACTGTTTTTT. The encoded protein is CASSRVSGFFEKLFF. The chain is built from TRBV7-6 and TRBJ1-4, with TRBD1 as a possible D gene (5 bases). The CDR3 spans 15 residues. The V end lost 5 bases, the J end lost 7 bases, and 17 bases lay between the germline ends. In germline, CDR1 is SGHVS, CDR2 FNYEAQ.

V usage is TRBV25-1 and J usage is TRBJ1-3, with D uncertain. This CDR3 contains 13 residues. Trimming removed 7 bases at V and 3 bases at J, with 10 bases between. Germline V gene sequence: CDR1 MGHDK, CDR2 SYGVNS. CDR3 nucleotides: TGTGCCAGCAATGGTCACAGTGGAAACACCATATATTTT. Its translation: CASNGHSGNTIYF.

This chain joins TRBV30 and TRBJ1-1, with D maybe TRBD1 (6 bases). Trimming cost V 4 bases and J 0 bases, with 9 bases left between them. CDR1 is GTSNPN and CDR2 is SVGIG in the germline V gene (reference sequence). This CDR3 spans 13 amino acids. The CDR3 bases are TGTGCCTGGATTGACAGGATGAACACTGAAGCTTTCTTT. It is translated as CAWIDRMNTEAFF.

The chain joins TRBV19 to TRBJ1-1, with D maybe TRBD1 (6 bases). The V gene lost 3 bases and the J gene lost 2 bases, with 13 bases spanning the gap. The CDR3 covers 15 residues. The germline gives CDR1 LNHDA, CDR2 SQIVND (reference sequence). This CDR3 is CASSMRRQVNTEAFF. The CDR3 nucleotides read TGTGCCAGTAGTATGCGAAGACAGGTCAACACTGAAGCTTTCTTT.

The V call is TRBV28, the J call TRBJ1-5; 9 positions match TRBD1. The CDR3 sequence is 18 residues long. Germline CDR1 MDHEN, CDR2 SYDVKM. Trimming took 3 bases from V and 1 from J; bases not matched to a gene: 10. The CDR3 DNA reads TGTGCCAGCAGTTTTCTTGACAGGGGGAAACGGAGCAATCAGCCCCAGCATTTT. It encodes CASSFLDRGKRSNQPQHF.

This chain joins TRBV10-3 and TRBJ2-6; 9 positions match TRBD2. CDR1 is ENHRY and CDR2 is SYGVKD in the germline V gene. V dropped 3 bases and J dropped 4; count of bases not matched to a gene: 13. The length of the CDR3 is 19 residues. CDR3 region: CAISDPTSGARGGANVLTF. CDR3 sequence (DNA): TGTGCCATCAGTGACCCGACTAGCGGAGCCAGGGGGGGGGCCAACGTCCTGACTTTC.

The CDR3 DNA is TGTGCCAGCAGCTTAGCTACGACACTTAATGAGCAGTTCTTC. This codes for CASSLATTLNEQFF. The chain links TRBV7-2 to TRBJ2-1, with D unresolved. CDR1 SGHTA and CDR2 FQGNSA come from the germline V gene. Trimming cost V 0 bases and J 7 bases, with 10 bases left between them. The CDR3 consists of 14 residues. Drawing the rest from reference TRBV7-2 and TRBJ2-1, the complete variable domain is GAGVSQSPSNKVTEKGKDVELRCDPISGHTALYWYRQSLGQGLEFLIYFQGNSAPDKSGLPSDRFSAERTGGSVSTLTIQRTQQEDSAVYLCASSLATTLNEQFFGPGTRLTVL.

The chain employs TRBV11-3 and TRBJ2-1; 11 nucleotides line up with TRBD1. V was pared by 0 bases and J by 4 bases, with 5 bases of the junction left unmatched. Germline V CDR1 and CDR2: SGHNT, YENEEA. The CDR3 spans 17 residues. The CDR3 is CASSLDQGTGGYNEQFF. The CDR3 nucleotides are TGTGCCAGCAGCTTAGATCAAGGGACAGGGGGTTACAATGAGCAGTTCTTC.